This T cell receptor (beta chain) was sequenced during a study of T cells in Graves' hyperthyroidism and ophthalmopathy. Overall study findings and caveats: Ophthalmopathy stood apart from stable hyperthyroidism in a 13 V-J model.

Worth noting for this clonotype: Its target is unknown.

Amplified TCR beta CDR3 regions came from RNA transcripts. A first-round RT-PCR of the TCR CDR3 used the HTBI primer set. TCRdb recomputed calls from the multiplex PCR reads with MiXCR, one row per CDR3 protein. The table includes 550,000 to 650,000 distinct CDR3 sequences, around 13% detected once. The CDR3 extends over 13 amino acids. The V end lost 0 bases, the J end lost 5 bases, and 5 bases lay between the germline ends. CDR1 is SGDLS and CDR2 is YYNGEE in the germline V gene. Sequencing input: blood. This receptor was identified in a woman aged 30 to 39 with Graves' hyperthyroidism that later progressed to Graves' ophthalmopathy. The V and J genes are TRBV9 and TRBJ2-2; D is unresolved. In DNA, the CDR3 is TGTGCCAGCAGCGTAGAACCAACCGGGGAGCTGTTTTTT. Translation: CASSVEPTGELFF.